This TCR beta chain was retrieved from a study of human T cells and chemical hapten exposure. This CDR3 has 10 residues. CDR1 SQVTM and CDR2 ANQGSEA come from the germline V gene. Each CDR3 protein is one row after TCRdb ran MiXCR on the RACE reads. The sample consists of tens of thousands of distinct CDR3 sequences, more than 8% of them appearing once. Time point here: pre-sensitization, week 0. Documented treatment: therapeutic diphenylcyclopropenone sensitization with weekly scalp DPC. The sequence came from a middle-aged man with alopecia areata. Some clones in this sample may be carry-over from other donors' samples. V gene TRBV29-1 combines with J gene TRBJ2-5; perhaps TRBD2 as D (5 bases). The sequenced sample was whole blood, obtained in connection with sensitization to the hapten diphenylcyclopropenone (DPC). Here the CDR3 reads CSGMGETQYF. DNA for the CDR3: TGCTCGGGGATGGGAGAGACCCAGTACTTC.